The next 18 T cell receptor beta chains were all read from a single sample in a study of identical twins. MiXCR was run by TCRdb on the 5' RACE reads, yielding one entry per CDR3 protein. Of approximately 240,000 distinct CDR3 sequences listed, over 12% are singletons. The specimen sequenced was memory (CD45RO+) T cells sorted from blood. The origin of the receptors is a woman aged 18-29 years in good health.

This sequence joins TRBV9 and TRBJ2-1; D perhaps matches TRBD1 (5 bases). Between the trimmed V and J ends, which lost 4 bases and 3 bases, there was a span of 11 bases. This CDR3 is built from 14 residues. Germline lookup yields CDR1 SGDLS and CDR2 YYNGEE. In DNA form, the CDR3 reads TGTGCCAGCAGCCACCGGACAAGCTACAATGAGCAGTTCTTC. Residues: CASSHRTSYNEQFF.

This clonotype came up a few times. This rearrangement joins TRBV29-1 to TRBJ1-2; a weak D match, TRBD1 (5 bases). The CDR3 consists of 12 residues. From germline, CDR1 is SQVTM and CDR2 ANQGSEA. V was clipped by 3 bases and J by 4 bases, with 9 bases between them. CDR3 sequence: CSVEQGIYGYTF. For the CDR3, the DNA is TGCAGCGTTGAGCAGGGTATCTATGGCTACACCTTC.

This clonotype was detected ten times or more. The chain has TRBV5-1 and TRBJ2-1; 7 bases line up with TRBD2. CDR3 length: 15 residues. J lost 5 bases, V lost 1 base, and 6 bases had no gene match. CDR1 and CDR2 (germline): SGHRS, YFSETQ. Here the CDR3 reads CASSLYSGANNEQFF. In nucleotides, the CDR3 is TGCGCCAGCAGCTTGTACAGCGGGGCTAACAATGAGCAGTTCTTC.

The chain is built from TRBV20-1 and TRBJ2-1, with 10 bases matching TRBD2. The CDR3 loop spans 14 amino acids. From germline, CDR1 is DFQATT and CDR2 SNEGSKA (reference sequence). Germline trimming cut 6 bases from V and 2 bases from J; bases unmatched to any gene: 4. The CDR3 DNA follows: TGCAGTGCCCCTAGCGGGAGCGCCTACAATGAGCAGTTCTTC. It yields the protein CSAPSGSAYNEQFF.

The genes are TRBV11-1 and TRBJ2-7, with D maybe TRBD2 (6 bases). The V end lost 5 bases, the J end lost 3 bases, and 17 bases lay between the germline ends. The CDR3 has 15 residues. Germline V gene sequence: CDR1 SGHAT, CDR2 FQDESV (reference sequence). The CDR3 DNA is TGTGCCAGCAGCCACGCCGACGGGGGAGGCTACGAGCAGTACTTC. Protein product: CASSHADGGGYEQYF.

The chain uses TRBV12-2 and TRBJ2-3. TRBV12-2 is a pseudogene locus. The CDR3 covers 14 residues. CDR3 region: CASRLDLAADTQYF. The CDR3, as DNA: TGTGCAAGTCGCTTAGACTTGGCAGCAGATACGCAGTATTTT.

This rearrangement joins TRBV11-2 to TRBJ2-7, with D possibly being TRBD2 (6 bases). Trimming cost V 4 bases and J 2 bases, with 9 bases left between them. CDR3 size: 13 residues. CDR1 and CDR2 (germline): SGHAT, FQNNGV. The CDR3 bases are TGTGCCAGCAGCTACGGACTAACCTACGAGCAGTACTTC. Translating it yields CASSYGLTYEQYF.

This clonotype was detected a few times. This chain uses TRBV3-1 with TRBJ1-1, with a tentative D call TRBD1 (5 bases). The CDR3 loop spans 15 amino acids. The germline CDR1 and CDR2 sequences are LGHDT and YNNKEL (reference sequence). The V end lost 3 bases, the J end lost 3 bases, and 14 bases lay between the germline ends. The CDR3 sequence: CASSHSGDLDTEAFF. CDR3 DNA sequence: TGTGCCAGCAGCCATAGCGGGGACTTGGACACTGAAGCTTTCTTT. The complete variable domain, with remaining parts taken from reference TRBV3-1 and TRBJ1-1, reads DTAVSQTPKYLVTQMGNDKSIKCEQNLGHDTMYWYKQDSKKFLKIMFSYNNKELIINETVPNRFSPKSPDKAHLNLHINSLELGDSAVYFCASSHSGDLDTEAFFGQGTRLTVV.

This clonotype came up a few times. The chain combines TRBV5-6 with TRBJ1-4; TRBD1 might be the D (5 bases). Germline V gene lookup returns CDR1 SGHDT and CDR2 YYEEEE. CDR3 length: 13 amino acids. V lost 4 bases, J lost 7 bases, and 11 bases lay in between. The CDR3 region has the DNA TGTGCCAGCAGCCTCTCCGGGGCTGAAAAACTGTTTTTT. Its translation: CASSLSGAEKLFF.

The rearrangement links TRBV11-2 to TRBJ2-5; 9 positions match TRBD1. The trim removed 1 base at V and 5 bases at J, leaving 5 bases unmatched. Germline V CDR1 and CDR2: SGHAT, FQNNGV. This CDR3 spans 15 amino acids. The CDR3 reads CASSLGGTGRETQYF. The CDR3 region has the DNA TGTGCCAGCAGCTTAGGGGGGACAGGGAGGGAGACCCAGTACTTC.

This clonotype was seen a handful of times. The chain is built from TRBV11-2 and TRBJ2-7; TRBD1 agrees at 9 bases. V shed 4 bases, J shed 6 bases, and the junction held 13 bases outside the gene matches. The CDR3 has 16 residues. Germline V CDR1 and CDR2: SGHAT, FQNNGV. The DNA for the CDR3 is TGTGCCAGCAGCTCACAACAGGGGGCACTCTGGGTCGAGCAGTACTTC. This translates into CASSSQQGALWVEQYF.

The sample holds a few counts of this clonotype. V gene TRBV20-1 combines with J gene TRBJ2-1, with D perhaps TRBD1 (6 bases). CDR3 length equals 13 residues. The germline V and J ends were trimmed by 0 bases and 5 bases, with 8 bases remaining between them. Germline CDR1 reads DFQATT; CDR2 reads SNEGSKA (reference sequence). CDR3 amino acids: CSAREAGDNEQFF. CDR3 DNA sequence: TGCAGTGCTAGAGAAGCAGGGGACAATGAGCAGTTCTTC.

The CDR3 DNA is TGTGCCAGCAGTAAGGACAGAATTGGTGGAAACACCATATATTTT. It yields the protein CASSKDRIGGNTIYF. V usage is TRBV2 and J usage is TRBJ1-3; D may be TRBD1 (6 bases). The CDR3 runs to 15 residues. Germline CDR1 is SNHLY and CDR2 is FYNNEI. Between the trimmed V and J ends, which lost 5 bases and 3 bases, there was a span of 14 bases.

This clonotype appeared many times. The chain is built from TRBV12-3 or TRBV12-4 and TRBJ2-7; D unresolved. CDR3 length equals 11 residues. V dropped 8 bases and J dropped 5 bases, with 10 bases sitting between them. The CDR3 DNA reads TGTGCCAGCGCCCTCTGGGACGAGCAGTACTTC. Translated, it gives CASALWDEQYF.

This clonotype has more than one count but fewer than ten. CDR3 bases: TGCGCCAGCAGCCTCCCCGGGACAGAAAAAAACATTCAGTACTTC. Protein product: CASSLPGTEKNIQYF. The chain joins TRBV5-1 to TRBJ2-4, with 7 bases fitting TRBD1. Unmatched junction bases numbered 8, after V lost 4 bases and J lost 4 bases. This CDR3 has 15 residues. CDR1 SGHRS and CDR2 YFSETQ come from the germline V gene.

The gene calls are TRBV11-2 and TRBJ2-2, with 11 bases that match TRBD2. The length of the CDR3 is 18 residues. Looked up from germline, CDR1 is SGHAT and CDR2 is FQNNGV. The ends lost 5 bases at V and 5 bases at J; junction bases unmatched: 13. As DNA, the CDR3 is TGTGCCAGCAGCCTGCGGGGGGGTTCTAGCGGGAGGACCGGGGAGCTGTTTTTT. Translated: CASSLRGGSSGRTGELFF.

This clonotype has a handful of counts. The chain has TRBV7-9 and TRBJ2-3; D not certain. Between the trimmed V and J ends, which lost 5 bases and 5 bases, there was a span of 11 bases. The CDR3 runs 13 residues. Germline CDR1 SEHNR, CDR2 FQNEAQ (reference sequence). The CDR3 spells CASSRVQGDTQYF. The CDR3 DNA reads TGTGCCAGCAGCCGGGTTCAAGGAGATACGCAGTATTTT.

This clonotype was counted ten times or more. The chain employs TRBV11-2 and TRBJ2-7; TRBD2 aligns across 8 bases. The germline V gene has CDR1 SGHAT and CDR2 FQNNGV. The CDR3 is 15 amino acids. The trim removed 3 bases at V and 3 bases at J, leaving 7 bases unmatched. The DNA of the CDR3 is TGTGCCAGCAGCTTTCTAAGCGGGAGCGGCTACGAGCAGTACTTC. Its protein is CASSFLSGSGYEQYF. Full variable domain (remainder filled in from reference TRBV11-2 and TRBJ2-7): EAGVAQSPRYKIIEKRQSVAFWCNPISGHATLYWYQQILGQGPKLLIQFQNNGVVDDSQLPKDRFSAERLKGVDSTLKIQPAKLEDSAVYLCASSFLSGSGYEQYFGPGTRLTVT.